This TCR beta chain was found in a study of T cells expressing NK-cell markers (TCRdb year 2020). In the study overall: In sorted CD3+CD56+NKG2C+, CD3+CD56+NKG2C- and CD3+CD56-NKG2C+ T-cell subsets from several donors, TCR beta-chain repertoires were profiled. All eight donors whose samples were sequenced were randomly selected healthy volunteers, three of them men and five women. Seven of the eight sequenced donors were HCMV-seropositive and one was HCMV-seronegative. Libraries were sequenced as 2 x 150 bp reads on Illumina HiSeq 2000/2500, MiSeq or NextSeq. The full study reports these points: It remained unclear whether the expanded NKG2C-expressing T cell clones were specific for HCMV antigens. Those dominant clonotypes were again the most abundant among CD3+CD56-NKG2C+ cells in a few donors, at about 28.3-65%. In several donors, the dominant CD3+CD56+NKG2C+ clonotypes were among the top 10 CD8+ clonotypes and accounted for roughly 1.0-8% of CD8+ T cells.

A commercial ELISA kit detecting HCMV-specific IgG in serum was used to determine HCMV serostatus. Peripheral blood mononuclear cells were isolated from blood by Ficoll density gradient centrifugation. The CDR3 runs 14 amino acids, cysteine and phenylalanine included. The nucleotide record is missing. Via the germline V gene, CDR1 is SGHNT and CDR2 YENEEA. TCRdb records Illumina HiSeq 2000 as the sequencer. The TCR beta cDNA libraries were made using 5'RACE template switching, a step that added both a universal primer site and unique molecular identifiers. Priming for cDNA synthesis came from the TCR beta constant segment, and two successive PCR amplification steps followed. In the authors' own workflow: MIGEC was used to demultiplex reads and group the reads by UMI, and MiTCR was used to assemble and quantify clonotypes. Only TCR cDNA sequences supported by at least two reads were kept to exclude erroneous sequences. The tcR package was used for downstream repertoire analysis, and clonotypes were matched between fractions using CDR3 nucleotide sequence together with V segment. VDJmatch was used to annotate antigen specificity against VDJdb, with one amino acid substitution in CDR3 allowed. Following TCRdb reprocessing, every CDR3 protein sequence forms one entry, and DNA is not provided. TCRdb's processing, not the authors' own work, is the source of the V and J calls. This sample's records show about 460,000 distinct CDR3 sequences. The ten largest clonotypes hold approximately 1.4% of the sample.

With regard to this clonotype: No antigen is known for it.

The receptor chain draws on TRBV11-3 and TRBJ2-1. This clonotype originated in a woman in her 50s in good health. Donor details come from another sample of the same person, matched by shared clones. The sequenced sample consisted of blood T cells: a sorted CD56 or NKG2C T cell subset, CD4+ or CD8+ T cells, or bulk PBMC T cells (not recorded which). The CDR3 in this case is CASSFLKPKGEQFF.